Following are 28 T cell receptor beta chains from one sample sequenced in a study of cytomegalovirus exposure and HLA in healthy donors (dated by TCRdb to about 2017). To prepare the library, the immunoSEQ multiplex PCR assay was applied. For the multiplex PCR, a mixture combining 60 forward primers for TCR Vbeta segments and 13 reverse primers for TCR Jbeta segments was used. The table was pulled from immuneACCESS by TCRdb, which kept in-frame rearrangements only. Such tables lose some clones; where checked, under half of the loss comes from unresolved V genes, and the rest has no known cause. The sample table records some 140,000 clones; approximately 9% of these occur just once. The ten largest account for about 6.7% of the sample. Sequenced input: PBMCs. These receptors were taken from a woman aged 40 to 49 in good health and CMV-seropositive.

The rearrangement uses TRBV19 and TRBJ1-4; TRBD1 aligns across 10 bases. The CDR3 contains 17 residues. CDR1 and CDR2 (germline): LNHDA, SQIVND (reference sequence). V was pared by 6 bases and J by 4 bases, with 11 bases of the junction left unmatched. The DNA for the CDR3 is TGTGCCAGTAGCTCCACCGGGACAGGGGCCTTTAATGAAAAACTGTTTTTT. It codes for CASSSTGTGAFNEKLFF.

V is TRBV11-2 and J is TRBJ2-1; 10 bases align to TRBD1. Trimming at V came to 6 bases and at J to 2 bases, leaving 4 bases not matched to a gene. The CDR3 is 15 residues long. Germline V CDR1 and CDR2: SGHAT, FQNNGV. CDR3 nucleotides: TGTGCCAGCAGTCAGGGACAGGGGACCTACAATGAGCAGTTCTTC. Translating it yields CASSQGQGTYNEQFF.

In this sample, this clone turned up a few times. The chain is built from TRBV4-3 and TRBJ1-5; a possible D gene is TRBD1 (6 bases). V lost 3 bases and J lost 5, with 14 bases in between. In germline, CDR1 is LGHNA, CDR2 YSLEER. This CDR3 contains 15 residues. CDR3 region: CASSQNTGLDQPQHF. The CDR3 coding sequence is TGCGCCAGCAGCCAGAACACAGGGCTCGATCAGCCCCAGCATTTT.

Only a few counts were recorded for this clone. The chain couples TRBV6-5 to TRBJ1-3, with D uncertain. From germline, CDR1 is MNHEY and CDR2 SVGAGI. V was trimmed by 2 bases and J by 7 bases, leaving 9 bases between them. The CDR3 consists of 13 residues. CDR3 region: CASSYGSLNTIYF. In DNA, the CDR3 is TGTGCCAGCAGTTACGGCAGTCTCAACACCATATATTTT.

The chain is built from TRBV7-9 and TRBJ1-2; no clear D. CDR3 size: 13 residues. CDR1 SEHNR and CDR2 FQNEAQ come from the germline V gene (reference sequence). V was shortened by 1 base and J by 8 bases, with 11 bases between the two germline ends. The CDR3 spells CASSLDWAQGYTF. CDR3 nucleotide sequence: TGTGCCAGCAGCTTAGATTGGGCGCAGGGCTACACCTTC.

This clone came up a few times. The CDR3 nucleotides are TGTGCCAGAACAGGAGTCCTCTATGGCTACACCTTC. Its translation: CARTGVLYGYTF. The chain employs TRBV30 and TRBJ1-2, with TRBD1 as a possible D gene (5 bases). CDR3 length: 12 amino acids. Trimming removed 8 bases at V and 4 bases at J, with 14 bases between. Germline loops: CDR1 GTSNPN, CDR2 SVGIG (reference sequence).

This clone has a handful of counts. The V and J genes are TRBV7-3 and TRBJ2-5; tentative D call: TRBD2 (7 bases). The germline V gene has CDR1 SGHTA and CDR2 FQGTGA. The CDR3 totals 18 residues. Trimming took off 1 base at V and 2 bases at J, with 20 bases between the two ends. CDR3 DNA: TGTGCCAGCAGCTTAAGACCCGTGGGGGCGGGGGCTCAAGAGACCCAGTACTTC. It is translated as CASSLRPVGAGAQETQYF. Combining the CDR3 with reference TRBV7-3 and TRBJ2-5 gives the whole variable domain GAGVSQTPSNKVTEKGKYVELRCDPISGHTALYWYRQSLGQGPEFLIYFQGTGAADDSGLPNDRFFAVRPEGSVSTLKIQRTERGDSAVYLCASSLRPVGAGAQETQYFGPGTRLLVL.

In its sample, this clone was seen a few times. V is TRBV6-5 and J is TRBJ1-1; 11 bases line up with TRBD1. V lost 3 bases to trimming and J lost 4 bases; unmatched junction nucleotides: 4. CDR1 MNHEY and CDR2 SVGAGI come from the germline V gene. The CDR3 consists of 15 residues. In DNA form, the CDR3 reads TGTGCCAGCAGTTATTCCGGGACAGGGGGCACTGAAGCTTTCTTT. Translation gives CASSYSGTGGTEAFF.

This clone was counted between two and nine times. The J gene is TRBJ1-2, the V gene TRBV5-4, with no clear D. The CDR3 contains 11 residues. CDR1 SGHNT and CDR2 YYREEE come from the germline V gene (reference sequence). V was cut by 0 bases and J by 8 bases, with 5 bases left in between. The CDR3 region is CASSLDEGYTF. CDR3 coding DNA: TGTGCCAGCAGCTTGGATGAGGGCTACACCTTC. The whole variable domain, filled in from reference TRBV5-4 and TRBJ1-2, reads ETGVTQSPTHLIKTRGQQVTLRCSSQSGHNTVSWYQQALGQGPQFIFQYYREEENGRGNFPPRFSGLQFPNYSSELNVNALELDDSALYLCASSLDEGYTFGSGTRLTVV.

This clone occurred a few times. The chain recombines TRBV2 with TRBJ2-1; 9 bases are a match to TRBD1. Losses at the gene ends were 6 bases for V and 3 bases for J; bases not matched to a gene: 6. Germline CDR1 and CDR2: SNHLY and FYNNEI. This CDR3 contains 15 residues. CDR3 residues: CASSYDRGVYNEQFF. The CDR3, as DNA: TGTGCCAGCAGCTACGACAGGGGGGTCTACAATGAGCAGTTCTTC. The variable domain in full, completed from reference TRBV2 and TRBJ2-1, reads EPEVTQTPSHQVTQMGQEVILRCVPISNHLYFYWYRQILGQKVEFLVSFYNNEISEKSEIFDDQFSVERPDGSNFTLKIRSTKLEDSAMYFCASSYDRGVYNEQFFGPGTRLTVL.

The chain links TRBV18 to TRBJ1-6; TRBD1 is a possible D gene (5 bases). Germline CDR1 KGHSH, CDR2 LQKENI. The CDR3 totals 13 residues. Deletions cut 2 bases from V and 14 bases from J, with 13 bases between. The CDR3: CASSPAGDESLHF. The CDR3, as DNA: TGTGCCAGCTCACCAGCGGGGGATGAATCCCTCCACTTT.

This clone was seen a handful of times. The V gene is TRBV5-8, the J gene TRBJ1-5, with 10 bases identical to TRBD1. The CDR3 length is 16 residues. Trimming removed 0 bases from V and 5 bases from J; junction bases left unmatched: 5. Germline lookup yields CDR1 SGHTS and CDR2 YDEGEE. CDR3 sequence reads: CASSLADRGLDQPQHF. The CDR3 DNA reads TGTGCCAGCAGCTTGGCTGACAGGGGGCTGGATCAGCCCCAGCATTTT.

The rearrangement links TRBV6-1 to TRBJ1-5; 8 bases are shared with TRBD1. The CDR3 extends over 15 amino acids. J was trimmed by 1 base and V by 6 bases; bases with no gene match: 5. In germline, CDR1 is MNHNS, CDR2 SASEGT. CDR3 sequence (DNA): TGTGCCAGCAGCCTCCAGGGGGCAAGCAATCAGCCCCAGCATTTT. Encoded protein: CASSLQGASNQPQHF.

The chain has TRBV19 and TRBJ1-1, with 7 bases aligning to TRBD1. Germline V gene lookup returns CDR1 LNHDA and CDR2 SQIVND (reference sequence). CDR3 length: 16 amino acids. V shed 5 bases, J shed 2 bases, and the junction held 11 bases outside the gene matches. The CDR3 nucleotides are TGTGCCAGTAGTTTAGGGACAGTTGCGCCCAACACTGAAGCTTTCTTT. Encoded protein: CASSLGTVAPNTEAFF.

This clone was seen only a few times. V usage is TRBV6-5 and J usage is TRBJ1-6, with D unclear. The CDR3 spans 16 residues. V shed 0 bases and J shed 0 bases, with 6 bases lying between them. CDR1 is MNHEY and CDR2 is SVGAGI in the germline V gene. The CDR3 loop reads CASSYSPSSYNSPLHF. DNA for the CDR3: TGTGCCAGCAGTTACTCCCCATCCTCCTATAATTCACCCCTCCACTTT.

The chain carries TRBV11-2 and TRBJ1-3; D not resolved. Trimming cost V 5 bases and J 0 bases, with 11 bases left between them. The germline V gene has CDR1 SGHAT and CDR2 FQNNGV. The CDR3 length is 15 residues. CDR3 coding DNA: TGTGCCAGCAGCGCCGACAAGAGCTCTGGAAACACCATATATTTT. It encodes CASSADKSSGNTIYF.

This clone was seen a handful of times. The chain is built from TRBV6-5 and TRBJ1-1; 8 nucleotides line up with TRBD1. CDR1 MNHEY and CDR2 SVGAGI come from the germline V gene. With V trimmed by 7 bases and J by 8 bases, 6 bases remained unmatched. The CDR3 has 12 amino acids. The CDR3 region is CASTRTGKEAFF. CDR3 DNA sequence: TGTGCCAGCACCCGGACAGGGAAGGAAGCTTTCTTT.

The chain recombines TRBV15 with TRBJ2-2, with 8 bases lining up with TRBD1. After removal of 5 bases from V and 3 bases from J, the junction contained 8 bases not matched to a gene. CDR1 and CDR2 (germline): LNHNV, YYDKDF (reference sequence). The CDR3 has 16 amino acids. The CDR3 DNA is TGTGCCACCAGCCTTGGACAGGGCGTCGACACCGGGGAGCTGTTTTTT. Protein product: CATSLGQGVDTGELFF.

The chain links TRBV5-1 to TRBJ2-5; 9 bases map to TRBD2. Germline V gene data show CDR1 as SGHRS and CDR2 as YFSETQ. V lost 0 bases to trimming and J lost 4 bases; unmatched junction nucleotides: 7. This CDR3 has 16 residues. CDR3 nucleotide sequence: TGCGCCAGCAGCTTGGGTGCTAGCGGGGCCCTAGAGACCCAGTACTTC. Translation: CASSLGASGALETQYF.

This rearrangement joins TRBV19 to TRBJ1-6; D is uncertain. Trimming took 7 bases from V and 0 from J, leaving 7 bases between them. Germline V gives CDR1 LNHDA, CDR2 SQIVND (reference sequence). The CDR3 consists of 14 residues. CDR3 coding DNA: TGTGCCAGTAATTCAGTCTCCTATAATTCACCCCTCCACTTT. Translated: CASNSVSYNSPLHF.

In DNA, the CDR3 is TGTGCCAGTAGTATTGACAGGGGCGGCGGGGAGCTGTTTTTT. The encoded protein is CASSIDRGGGELFF. This chain connects TRBV19 to TRBJ2-2; 8 bases are shared with TRBD1. Germline CDR1 is LNHDA and CDR2 is SQIVND (reference sequence). Trimming took 3 bases from V and 7 from J; bases not matched to a gene: 4. The CDR3 has 14 residues.

V and J are TRBV2 and TRBJ1-2; 9 bases are shared with TRBD1. With V trimmed by 4 bases and J by 8 bases, 5 bases remained unmatched. The CDR3 is made up of 13 amino acids. CDR1 SNHLY and CDR2 FYNNEI come from the germline V gene. CDR3 nucleotides: TGTGCCAGCAGTGGACAGGGGGGACGGGGCTACACCTTC. It encodes CASSGQGGRGYTF.

The CDR3, as DNA: TGTGCCAGCAGCACGGCTGGAGGGAACACTGAAGCTTTCTTT. Amino acids: CASSTAGGNTEAFF. The chain has TRBV7-9 and TRBJ1-1; the D is unclear. Deletions cut 5 bases from V and 1 base from J, with 11 bases between. Germline V CDR1 and CDR2: SEHNR, FQNEAQ (reference sequence). The CDR3 loop spans 14 amino acids.

The rearrangement joins TRBV5-1 to TRBJ1-1, with a weak D call TRBD1 (5 bases). CDR1 and CDR2 from the germline V gene are SGHRS and YFSETQ. The CDR3 covers 14 residues. V was shortened by 3 bases and J by 4 bases, with 13 bases between the two germline ends. The CDR3 DNA sequence: TGCGCCAGCAGCTGGGGGGACCTGGGCACTGAAGCTTTCTTT. Its protein is CASSWGDLGTEAFF.

This clone was detected a few times. CDR3 coding DNA: TGTGCCAGCAGCCAAGACGGAGTAGCGGGGGGGCTTAGCACCGGGGAGCTGTTTTTT. It yields the protein CASSQDGVAGGLSTGELFF. The chain combines TRBV4-2 with TRBJ2-2; 11 bases line up with TRBD2. V was pared by 0 bases and J by 4 bases, with 10 bases of the junction left unmatched. CDR1 and CDR2 from the germline V gene are LGHNA and YNFKEQ. The CDR3 loop spans 19 amino acids.

The chain recombines TRBV14 with TRBJ2-2; D possibly corresponds to TRBD2 (6 bases). The CDR3 covers 13 residues. Germline V gene sequence: CDR1 SGHDN, CDR2 FVKESK. Trimming pared 8 bases from V and 3 bases from J, leaving 10 bases between. The CDR3 is CASGGTDTGELFF. The CDR3 nucleotides are TGTGCCAGCGGAGGGACGGACACCGGGGAGCTGTTTTTT.

This clone was detected only a few times. The chain employs TRBV29-1 and TRBJ2-1, with D possibly matching TRBD1 (6 bases). The ends were cut back, 6 bases at V and 6 bases at J, with 18 bases in the middle. The CDR3 sequence is 14 residues long. Germline CDR1 is SQVTM and CDR2 is ANQGSEA. CDR3 in amino acids: CSVAGTPRGNEQFF. The CDR3 DNA reads TGCAGCGTCGCTGGGACACCCCGTGGCAATGAGCAGTTCTTC.

This chain joins TRBV11-2 and TRBJ2-1; D is possibly TRBD2 (6 bases). CDR1 and CDR2 from the germline V gene are SGHAT and FQNNGV. Trimming cost V 5 bases and J 7 bases, with 21 bases left between them. This CDR3 contains 16 residues. Here the CDR3 DNA reads TGTGCCAGCAGCCCTCGGGGGAAGCCATACCCAAATGAGCAGTTCTTC. Translated: CASSPRGKPYPNEQFF. Full variable domain (missing parts from reference TRBV11-2 and TRBJ2-1): EAGVAQSPRYKIIEKRQSVAFWCNPISGHATLYWYQQILGQGPKLLIQFQNNGVVDDSQLPKDRFSAERLKGVDSTLKIQPAKLEDSAVYLCASSPRGKPYPNEQFFGPGTRLTVL.